The 24 T cell receptor beta chains below all came from one sample that was sequenced in a study of OX40 agonist ivuxolimab in advanced cancers. Library construction relied on the immunoSEQ multiplex PCR assay. TCRdb took this table from immuneACCESS and kept in-frame rearrangements with V and J called. Such tables lack part of the clones; where checked against another copy, unresolved V genes explain under half of the gap, and the rest is unexplained. In this sample the table shows about 82,000 clones, around nine tenths of which occur a single time. Jointly, the top ten make up over 2% of the sample. The source material was CD4+ or CD8+ T cells sorted from blood, sampled in a trial of the OX40 agonist ivuxolimab. Receptor source: an adult with an advanced solid tumor such as melanoma, head and neck, liver or kidney cancer.

The chain has TRBV29-1 and TRBJ1-5; a weak D match, TRBD1 (5 bases). In germline, CDR1 is SQVTM, CDR2 ANQGSEA. The CDR3 extends over 14 amino acids. V lost 4 bases to trimming and J lost 6 bases, with 16 bases between them. In DNA form, the CDR3 reads TGCAGCGTTGGGTGGGCAGGGAGCGGTCAGCCCCAGCATTTT. Its translation is CSVGWAGSGQPQHF.

The chain joins TRBV28 to TRBJ2-7, with D perhaps TRBD1 or TRBD2 (6 bases each). The CDR3 runs to 14 residues. V was clipped by 8 bases and J by 3 bases, with 17 bases between them. In germline, CDR1 is MDHEN, CDR2 SYDVKM. In DNA, the CDR3 is TGTGCCAGCCCAAAAGGGGGGCAATTCTACGAGCAGTACTTC. Protein product: CASPKGGQFYEQYF. The whole variable domain, remainder taken from reference TRBV28 and TRBJ2-7, is DVKVTQSSRYLVKRTGEKVFLECVQDMDHENMFWYRQDPGLGLRLIYFSYDVKMKEKGDIPEGYSVSREKKERFSLILESASTNQTSMYLCASPKGGQFYEQYFGPGTRLTVT.

The rearrangement joins TRBV5-4 to TRBJ2-1; possibly TRBD1 or TRBD2 for D (5 bases each). Germline V gives CDR1 SGHNT, CDR2 YYREEE (reference sequence). Trimming took off 4 bases at V and 7 bases at J, with 15 bases between the two ends. CDR3 length equals 14 residues. The CDR3 nucleotides are TGTGCCAGCAGCCCGAGGGGAGAAGGGAATGAGCAGTTCTTC. Protein product: CASSPRGEGNEQFF.

The chain couples TRBV19 to TRBJ2-1, with 9 bases identical to TRBD1. The CDR3 is 15 amino acids. V lost 4 bases to trimming and J lost 4 bases; unmatched junction nucleotides: 5. The V gene's germline CDR1 is LNHDA and CDR2 SQIVND (reference sequence). CDR3 coding DNA: TGTGCCAGTAGTACCCAGACAGGGGGTTACAATGAGCAGTTCTTC. Its protein product is CASSTQTGGYNEQFF.

The chain couples TRBV18 to TRBJ1-4, with D unclear. V lost 2 bases and J lost 0, with 10 bases in between. Germline V CDR1 and CDR2: KGHSH, LQKENI. This CDR3 has 16 residues. CDR3 sequence: CASSPRLGSTNEKLFF. In nucleotides, the CDR3 is TGTGCCAGCTCACCAAGGTTGGGGTCAACTAATGAAAAACTGTTTTTT.

V usage is TRBV10-2 and J usage is TRBJ2-7, with D possibly TRBD1 on 6 matching bases. The germline V and J ends were trimmed by 4 bases and 4 bases, with 8 bases remaining between them. This CDR3 has 12 amino acids. Germline values: CDR1 WSHSY, CDR2 SAAADI. The CDR3 loop is CASSGDTYEQYF. As DNA, the CDR3 is TGCGCCAGCAGTGGGGACACTTACGAGCAGTACTTC.

The chain combines TRBV5-1 with TRBJ2-7; D gene uncertain. Germline CDR1 is SGHRS and CDR2 is YFSETQ. Trimming took off 0 bases at V and 5 bases at J, with 9 bases between the two ends. This CDR3 spans 13 amino acids. Here the CDR3 reads CASSLVGSNEQYF. Written as DNA, the CDR3 is TGCGCCAGCAGCTTGGTGGGCAGCAACGAGCAGTACTTC. Combining the CDR3 with reference TRBV5-1 and TRBJ2-7 gives the whole variable domain KAGVTQTPRYLIKTRGQQVTLSCSPISGHRSVSWYQQTPGQGLQFLFEYFSETQRNKGNFPGRFSGRQFSNSRSEMNVSTLELGDSALYLCASSLVGSNEQYFGPGTRLTVT.

The rearrangement links TRBV5-5 to TRBJ2-7, with D perhaps matching TRBD1 or TRBD2 (5 bases each). With 0 bases removed from V and 2 bases from J, the gap between germline ends came to 9 bases. Germline assignment: CDR1 SGHKS and CDR2 YYEKEE (reference sequence). The CDR3 sequence is 14 residues long. CDR3 amino acids: CASSLAGAAYEQYF. CDR3 coding DNA: TGTGCCAGCAGCTTGGCCGGGGCCGCCTACGAGCAGTACTTC.

The genes are TRBV30 and TRBJ2-7; 7 nucleotides match TRBD2. There are 13 residues in the CDR3. With V trimmed by 2 bases and J by 6 bases, 7 bases remained unmatched. Germline CDR1 and CDR2: GTSNPN and SVGIG (reference sequence). The CDR3 DNA reads as TGTGCCTGGAGTTGGGGGAGGGCCGGCGAGCAGTACTTC. This encodes CAWSWGRAGEQYF.

In its sample, this clone was seen once. CDR3 sequence reads: CASSPDGTGIDEQFF. Written as DNA, the CDR3 is TGTGCCAGCAGCCCGGACGGGACGGGGATCGATGAGCAGTTCTTC. This rearrangement joins TRBV5-5 to TRBJ2-1; D is perhaps TRBD1 or TRBD2 (5 bases each). CDR1 and CDR2 from the germline V gene are SGHKS and YYEKEE (reference sequence). The CDR3 totals 15 residues. Trimming cost V 4 bases and J 8 bases, with 19 bases left between them. The full variable domain, its missing parts supplied by reference TRBV5-5 and TRBJ2-1, is DAGVTQSPTHLIKTRGQQVTLRCSPISGHKSVSWYQQVLGQGPQFIFQYYEKEERGRGNFPDRFSARQFPNYSSELNVNALLLGDSALYLCASSPDGTGIDEQFFGPGTRLTVL.

The chain links TRBV2 to TRBJ2-7; D is undetermined. V was trimmed by 3 bases and J by 7 bases, leaving 7 bases between them. Germline CDR1 and CDR2: SNHLY and FYNNEI. The CDR3 is made up of 11 amino acids. CDR3 region: CASSEVGEQYF. The CDR3 DNA sequence: TGTGCCAGCAGTGAGGTGGGTGAGCAGTACTTC.

CDR3 coding DNA: TGCGCCAGCAGCGTGGGACAGGCAAACACTGAAGCTTTCTTT. Its protein product is CASSVGQANTEAFF. This chain uses TRBV5-1 with TRBJ1-1; 8 bases fit TRBD1. CDR1 and CDR2 (germline): SGHRS, YFSETQ. Trimming at V came to 4 bases and at J to 2 bases, leaving 4 bases not matched to a gene. The CDR3 has 14 residues.

The chain recombines TRBV6-5 with TRBJ2-2, with a weak D call TRBD1 (5 bases). The CDR3 runs 13 residues. Trimming removed 4 bases at V and 6 bases at J, with 9 bases between. CDR1 is MNHEY and CDR2 is SVGAGI in the germline V gene. The CDR3 DNA is TGTGCCAGCAGTTCCCAGGGCTCCGGGGAGCTGTTTTTT. Its translation: CASSSQGSGELFF.

The chain joins TRBV30 to TRBJ1-6; 9 nucleotides agree with TRBD1. CDR1 is GTSNPN and CDR2 is SVGIG in the germline V gene (reference sequence). This CDR3 spans 15 amino acids. Trimming removed 2 bases from V and 6 bases from J; junction bases left unmatched: 5. In nucleotides, the CDR3 is TGTGCCTGGAGTTTAGGACAGGGGATTAATTCACCCCTCCACTTT. It translates to CAWSLGQGINSPLHF.

The rearrangement joins TRBV28 to TRBJ2-3; 8 nucleotides match TRBD1. The germline V gene has CDR1 MDHEN and CDR2 SYDVKM. The CDR3 sequence is 16 residues long. Trimming cost V 4 bases and J 1 base; bases outside gene matches: 7. As DNA, the CDR3 is TGTGCCAGCAGTTCACAGGGGGACGGGGGCACAGATACGCAGTATTTT. Translation gives CASSSQGDGGTDTQYF. The full variable domain, with the rest looked up from reference TRBV28 and TRBJ2-3, is DVKVTQSSRYLVKRTGEKVFLECVQDMDHENMFWYRQDPGLGLRLIYFSYDVKMKEKGDIPEGYSVSREKKERFSLILESASTNQTSMYLCASSSQGDGGTDTQYFGPGTRLTVL.

The chain employs TRBV7-8 and TRBJ1-3; no reliable D call. Germline CDR1 reads SGHVS; CDR2 reads FQNEAQ. The CDR3 is 15 amino acids. The V and J ends lost 2 bases and 0 bases respectively, with 8 bases between them. The CDR3 DNA reads as TGTGCCAGCAGCTTATCCGTCGTCTCTGGAAACACCATATATTTT. This codes for CASSLSVVSGNTIYF.

With respect to this clone: A junction boundary mismatches the germline segment, possibly from a read error. The rearrangement uses TRBV28 and TRBJ1-1; 7 bases map to TRBD1. Germline-derived CDR1 and CDR2 are MDHEN and SYDVKM. The CDR3 extends over 14 amino acids. This CDR3 reads CASSPLQGNAEAFF. In DNA, the CDR3 is TGTGCCAGCAGTCCTCTACAGGGGAACGCTGAAGCTTTCTTT.

The chain carries TRBV7-8 and TRBJ1-1, with 10 bases fitting TRBD1. Looked up from germline, CDR1 is SGHVS and CDR2 is FQNEAQ. V gave up 0 bases and J gave up 0 bases; unmatched junction bases: 10. The CDR3 extends over 19 amino acids. The CDR3 reads CASSLASGTGDQLNTEAFF. The CDR3 coding sequence is TGTGCCAGCAGCTTAGCATCCGGGACAGGGGACCAATTGAACACTGAAGCTTTCTTT.

The genes are TRBV20-1 and TRBJ1-4; D is uncertain. This CDR3 is 9 amino acids long. The germline V gene has CDR1 DFQATT and CDR2 SNEGSKA (reference sequence). CDR3 sequence: CPPGYKLFF. CDR3 nucleotide sequence: TGCCCCCCGGGGTATAAACTGTTTTTT.

This chain joins TRBV18 and TRBJ2-5, with a possible D match to TRBD1 (6 bases). CDR1 and CDR2 from the germline V gene are KGHSH and LQKENI. The V gene lost 3 bases and the J gene lost 7 bases, with 12 bases spanning the gap. The CDR3 is 13 residues long. CDR3 sequence: CASSPTARGTQYF. Written as DNA, the CDR3 is TGTGCCAGCTCACCGACAGCCAGGGGGACCCAGTACTTC.

This chain joins TRBV25-1 and TRBJ2-7, with TRBD1 matching over 7 bases. CDR1 is MGHDK and CDR2 is SYGVNS in the germline V gene. This CDR3 spans 16 amino acids. The V gene end was trimmed by 4 bases and the J gene end by 0 bases; junction bases not matched to a gene: 9. CDR3 region: CASSALPGTDSYEQYF. CDR3 coding DNA: TGTGCCAGCAGTGCCCTGCCCGGGACAGACTCCTACGAGCAGTACTTC.

This clone was seen many times. The chain employs TRBV7-2 and TRBJ2-1, with 9 bases matching TRBD2. The V and J ends lost 0 bases and 4 bases, in that order; junction bases with no gene match: 4. The CDR3 runs to 16 residues. Germline assignment: CDR1 SGHTA and CDR2 FQGNSA. CDR3 DNA sequence: TGTGCCAGCAGCTTAGCGTTTACTAGCGGGTACAATGAGCAGTTCTTC. Protein product: CASSLAFTSGYNEQFF.

The rearrangement links TRBV19 to TRBJ2-1; 10 nucleotides line up with TRBD1. The CDR3 is made up of 15 amino acids. Germline V gene data show CDR1 as LNHDA and CDR2 as SQIVND (reference sequence). With V trimmed by 6 bases and J by 1 base, 3 bases remained unmatched. This CDR3 reads CASRTGGMSYNEQFF. CDR3 DNA sequence: TGTGCCAGTAGGACAGGGGGCATGTCCTACAATGAGCAGTTCTTC.

This clone was seen a single time. This chain connects TRBV5-1 to TRBJ1-2, with 10 bases that match TRBD1. The germline CDR1 and CDR2 sequences are SGHRS and YFSETQ. The CDR3 loop spans 13 amino acids. V was pared by 3 bases and J by 6 bases, with 2 bases of the junction left unmatched. The CDR3 coding sequence is TGCGCCAGCAGCTCCGACAGGGGGCATGGCTACACCTTC. It codes for CASSSDRGHGYTF. The full variable domain, rest sourced from reference TRBV5-1 and TRBJ1-2, is KAGVTQTPRYLIKTRGQQVTLSCSPISGHRSVSWYQQTPGQGLQFLFEYFSETQRNKGNFPGRFSGRQFSNSRSEMNVSTLELGDSALYLCASSSDRGHGYTFGSGTRLTVV.